What follows are 16 T cell receptor beta chains derived from one specimen sequenced in a study of OX40 agonist ivuxolimab in advanced cancers. The repertoire was sequenced with immunoSEQ multiplex PCR; TCRdb's copy has only in-frame clones and lacks some. Among around 150,000 clones, roughly nine tenths were seen once, and the ten largest hold approximately 1%. The specimen comprised CD4+ or CD8+ T cells sorted from blood, sampled in a trial of the OX40 agonist ivuxolimab. The receptors stem from an adult with an advanced solid tumor such as melanoma, head and neck, liver or kidney cancer.

V is TRBV11-2 and J is TRBJ1-4; tentative D call: TRBD1 (6 bases). Germline V gene lookup returns CDR1 SGHAT and CDR2 FQNNGV. Trimming shortened V by 5 bases and J by 5 bases, and 15 bases separated the two germline ends. The CDR3 runs to 15 residues. The CDR3 here is CASSRTGTPNEKLFF. Written as DNA, the CDR3 is TGTGCCAGCAGCAGAACCGGGACACCCAATGAAAAACTGTTTTTT.

This chain connects TRBV7-3 to TRBJ2-7, with 10 bases identical to TRBD2. CDR1 is SGHTA and CDR2 is FQGTGA in the germline V gene. The ends lost 2 bases at V and 7 bases at J; junction bases unmatched: 5. CDR3 length: 14 residues. DNA of the CDR3: TGTGCCAGCAGCTTACTAGCGGGAGCTCGTGAGCAGTACTTC. This encodes CASSLLAGAREQYF.

The chain joins TRBV28 to TRBJ2-7, with 10 nucleotides matching TRBD2. Trimming cost V 4 bases and J 2 bases; bases outside gene matches: 5. CDR3 length: 15 amino acids. Germline V gene lookup returns CDR1 MDHEN and CDR2 SYDVKM. The CDR3 spells CASSSSGRSPYEQYF. Written as DNA, the CDR3 is TGTGCCAGCAGTTCTAGCGGGAGATCACCCTACGAGCAGTACTTC.

V usage is TRBV28 and J usage is TRBJ1-2; 7 nucleotides align to TRBD1. CDR1 MDHEN and CDR2 SYDVKM come from the germline V gene. V gave up 8 bases and J gave up 0 bases; unmatched junction bases: 12. The length of the CDR3 is 16 residues. The CDR3 DNA follows: TGTGCCAGCGGGGGCGGCGGGACAGCTGCTAACTATGGCTACACCTTC. This translates into CASGGGGTAANYGYTF.

The rearrangement uses TRBV10-2 and TRBJ2-5; the match to TRBD2 covers 9 bases. The CDR3 covers 14 residues. The V gene end was trimmed by 2 bases and the J gene end by 7 bases; junction bases not matched to a gene: 5. Germline-derived CDR1 and CDR2 are WSHSY and SAAADI. As DNA, the CDR3 is TGCGCCAGCAGTGAGCTAGCGGGGAGTGGGACCCAGTACTTC. It codes for CASSELAGSGTQYF.

J is TRBJ2-3 and V is TRBV7-3, with D possibly TRBD2 on 6 matching bases. Germline CDR1 SGHTA, CDR2 FQGTGA. Deletions cut 8 bases from V and 1 base from J, with 10 bases between. The CDR3 consists of 13 residues. This chain's CDR3 is CASGGPGTDTQYF. CDR3 bases: TGTGCCAGCGGAGGGCCAGGCACAGATACGCAGTATTTT.

The genes are TRBV5-4 and TRBJ1-2, with 7 bases lining up with TRBD1. The CDR3 sequence is 17 residues long. Germline assignment: CDR1 SGHNT and CDR2 YYREEE (reference sequence). The V segment lost 0 bases and the J segment 8 bases; nucleotides outside the gene matches: 16. CDR3 DNA: TGTGCCAGCAGCTTGGCCCCGACAGGGTCCCTCTCGGACGGCTACACCTTC. It specifies CASSLAPTGSLSDGYTF.

The chain uses TRBV6-5 and TRBJ2-7; D call uncertain. Germline V gene lookup returns CDR1 MNHEY and CDR2 SVGAGI. This CDR3 has 15 amino acids. Trimming pared 2 bases from V and 0 bases from J, leaving 11 bases between. The CDR3 DNA is TGTGCCAGCAGTTACCCCGCCTTCATCTCCTACGAGCAGTACTTC. This codes for CASSYPAFISYEQYF.

The chain employs TRBV25-1 and TRBJ1-2; perhaps TRBD1 as D (5 bases). The ends were cut back, 1 base at V and 4 bases at J, with 16 bases in the middle. Germline V lookup: CDR1 MGHDK, CDR2 SYGVNS. The CDR3 has 16 amino acids. CDR3 coding DNA: TGTGCCAGCAGTGAATTTCCGACGGGGGGACCCTATGGCTACACCTTC. Translated, it gives CASSEFPTGGPYGYTF.

The V and J genes are TRBV11-1 and TRBJ1-4; D is undetermined. Trimming took 3 bases from V and 5 from J, leaving 7 bases between them. The CDR3 consists of 13 residues. Germline CDR1 is SGHAT and CDR2 is FQDESV (reference sequence). In DNA, the CDR3 is TGTGCCAGCAGCTTCGGTCAGAATGAAAAACTGTTTTTT. This codes for CASSFGQNEKLFF.

The chain couples TRBV28 to TRBJ1-1; 8 bases match TRBD1. Germline trimming cut 2 bases from V and 13 bases from J; bases unmatched to any gene: 9. Germline assignment: CDR1 MDHEN and CDR2 SYDVKM. CDR3 length equals 13 residues. CDR3 loop: CASSLGRGRGGFF. CDR3 DNA: TGTGCCAGCAGTTTAGGCAGGGGGCGCGGAGGTTTCTTT.

The chain employs TRBV6-1 and TRBJ2-1; the D is unclear. The CDR3 length is 14 residues. V gave up 3 bases and J gave up 2 bases, with 8 bases separating them. The germline V gene has CDR1 MNHNS and CDR2 SASEGT. In DNA, the CDR3 is TGTGCCAGCAGTGACTTATACACCTACAATGAGCAGTTCTTC. It is translated as CASSDLYTYNEQFF.

CDR3 residues: CASSLMGGTGTMSSYEQYF. The CDR3 DNA is TGTGCCAGCAGCTTAATGGGAGGCACCGGGACAATGAGCTCCTACGAGCAGTACTTC. V and J are TRBV7-3 and TRBJ2-7; D is perhaps TRBD1 or TRBD2 (6 bases each). The CDR3 length is 19 residues. Germline V lookup: CDR1 SGHTA, CDR2 FQGTGA. Trimming stripped 1 base from V and 0 bases from J, with 22 bases between.

The rearrangement joins TRBV12-5 to TRBJ1-1, with D possibly TRBD1 on 5 matching bases. V shed 4 bases and J shed 9 bases, with 15 bases lying between them. Germline V CDR1 and CDR2: LGHNT, FRNRAP. CDR3 length: 13 amino acids. The CDR3 reads CASGSRAGRKAFF. The CDR3 DNA is TGTGCTAGTGGTTCCAGGGCTGGGCGGAAAGCTTTCTTT. The variable domain in full, with the rest retrieved from reference TRBV12-5 and TRBJ1-1, is DARVTQTPRHKVTEMGQEVTMRCQPILGHNTVFWYRQTMMQGLELLAYFRNRAPLDDSGMPKDRFSAEMPDATLATLKIQPSEPRDSAVYFCASGSRAGRKAFFGQGTRLTVV.

CDR3 sequence: CASREGGTYNEQFF. The CDR3 DNA follows: TGCGCCAGCAGGGAGGGCGGAACCTACAATGAGCAGTTCTTC. V and J are TRBV5-1 and TRBJ2-1; TRBD2 is a possible D gene (6 bases). The length of the CDR3 is 14 residues. Germline V gene data show CDR1 as SGHRS and CDR2 as YFSETQ. Trimming stripped 5 bases from V and 2 bases from J, with 11 bases between.

The V and J genes are TRBV5-1 and TRBJ2-7; TRBD2 matches 11 bases. Germline V gene lookup returns CDR1 SGHRS and CDR2 YFSETQ. Germline trimming cut 2 bases from V and 0 bases from J; bases unmatched to any gene: 1. This CDR3 is 15 amino acids long. The CDR3 loop reads CASSFLAGGSYEQYF. CDR3 sequence (DNA): TGCGCCAGCAGCTTTCTAGCGGGAGGCTCCTACGAGCAGTACTTC.